The sequence of this T cell receptor (beta chain) was determined in a study of cytomegalovirus exposure and HLA in healthy donors. PCR involved 60 Vbeta and 13 Jbeta primers. Only in-frame clones appear in the TCRdb table, and some are missing; sequencing was by immunoSEQ multiplex PCR. The sample carries 150,000 or so clones, about 82% recorded once. The CDR3 sequence is 15 residues long. The J segment lost 12 bases and the V segment lost 2 bases, leaving 10 bases of the junction unmatched. From germline, CDR1 is LNHDA and CDR2 SQIVND (reference sequence). The TCR was taken from a woman aged 45-65 years in good health and CMV-seropositive. This chain links TRBV19 with TRBJ2-1; TRBD1 aligns across 10 bases. Sequencing was done on a sample of PBMCs. The CDR3 DNA follows: TGTGCCAGTAGTATACCGGGACAGGGGAGTAGAGGGCAGTTCTTC. This sequence encodes CASSIPGQGSRGQFF.